This TCR beta chain was observed in a study of cytomegalovirus exposure and HLA in healthy donors. Germline V gene lookup returns CDR1 MNHEY and CDR2 SVGAGI. The CDR3 sequence is 14 residues long. V was shortened by 0 bases and J by 10 bases, with 15 bases between the two germline ends. 60 Vbeta and 13 Jbeta primers were used in PCR. The repertoire was sequenced with immunoSEQ multiplex PCR; TCRdb's copy has only in-frame clones and lacks some. The table has some 120,000 clones, about 83% seen once. Sequenced material: PBMCs. The J gene is TRBJ1-1, the V gene TRBV6-5; D is unresolved. The sequence derives from a female donor in good health and CMV-seronegative. DNA of the CDR3: TGTGCCAGCAGTTACTCCGGTTCGCGGGAGGGAGCTTTCTTT. Its protein product is CASSYSGSREGAFF.